This T cell receptor (beta chain) was documented in a study of lymphopenia after photon versus proton radiotherapy. Remarks on this clone: Its specificity is unknown.

Study-wide points: After the lymphocyte nadir, photon-treated repertoires showed oligoclonal expansion, especially of CD8+ Temra cells. A bigger post-nadir fall in TCR diversity correlated inversely with survival time in deceased patients. Photon-treated patients lost naive T cells and TCR diversity; proton-treated stayed stable. Only patients who died were analyzed for survival; proton advantage is unproven.

The CDR3 spans 15 residues. Unmatched junction bases numbered 9, after V lost 4 bases and J lost 4 bases. The germline gives CDR1 KGHSH, CDR2 LQKENI. Sequenced by immunoSEQ multiplex PCR; TCRdb stores in-frame clones only, minus some. The data show approximately 65,000 clones, with roughly nine tenths seen just once and roughly 13% held by the top ten. The TCR comes from an elderly man with esophageal cancer. The J gene is TRBJ2-7, the V gene TRBV18; 8 positions match TRBD1. This specimen consisted of peripheral blood, obtained from a patient treated with proton-based radiotherapy. CDR3 in amino acids: CASSLPGGGGYEQYF. DNA for the CDR3: TGTGCCAGCTCACTACCAGGGGGCGGCGGGTACGAGCAGTACTTC. Full variable domain (missing parts from reference TRBV18 and TRBJ2-7): NAGVMQNPRHLVRRRGQEARLRCSPMKGHSHVYWYRQLPEEGLKFMVYLQKENIIDESGMPKERFSAEFPKEGPSILRIQQVVRGDSAAYFCASSLPGGGGYEQYFGPGTRLTVT.